The 13 T cell receptor beta chains given below trace back to one sample, sequenced in a study of shared clonotypes between healthy human individuals. Sequenced by immunoSEQ multiplex PCR; TCRdb stores in-frame clones only, minus some. Of around 2,000,000 clones in the sample, about 93% were seen once. Naive CD8 cells lacked CD45RO, underwent positive selection for CCR7 and left out terminally differentiated effector memory CD45RA+ cells. Sequencing was done on a sample of naive CD8+ T cells from PBMCs. The receptors were sampled from a young man in good health. Some clones in this sample may be carry-over from other donors' samples.

For this clone: Other nucleotide sequences in the sample specify the same CDR3. The gene calls are TRBV27 and TRBJ2-7; D unresolved. Germline CDR1 reads MNHEY; CDR2 reads SMNVEV (reference sequence). Deletions cut 3 bases from V and 6 bases from J, with 6 bases between. This CDR3 is built from 11 residues. The CDR3 DNA sequence: TGTGCCAGCAGTTTGGGATCCGAGCAGTACTTC. The encoded protein is CASSLGSEQYF.

The rearrangement links TRBV15 to TRBJ1-1; TRBD1 might be the D (6 bases). This CDR3 contains 12 residues. Per the germline V gene, CDR1 is LNHNV and CDR2 is YYDKDF (reference sequence). Deletions cut 3 bases from V and 7 bases from J, with 9 bases between. The CDR3 sequence is CATSSKGGEAFF. The DNA of the CDR3 is TGTGCCACCAGCAGTAAGGGGGGTGAAGCTTTCTTT.

This clone was recorded once. The V and J genes are TRBV2 and TRBJ1-2; no definite D call. This CDR3 contains 14 residues. Deletions cut 8 bases from V and 1 base from J, with 14 bases between. The germline V gene has CDR1 SNHLY and CDR2 FYNNEI. CDR3: CASHGVLFNYGYTF. In DNA, the CDR3 is TGTGCCAGCCACGGGGTGCTTTTTAACTATGGCTACACCTTC.

This chain links TRBV4-3 with TRBJ1-4; the D gene is possibly TRBD1 (6 bases). Trimming removed 1 base from V and 8 bases from J, with 11 bases in between. Germline loops: CDR1 LGHNA, CDR2 YSLEER. The CDR3 is 14 amino acids. CDR3 bases: TGCGCCAGCAGCCAAGGAGCGACAGGAGAAAAACTGTTTTTT. Translation: CASSQGATGEKLFF.

The chain has TRBV13 and TRBJ2-1; the match to TRBD2 covers 14 bases. Germline V gene lookup returns CDR1 PRHDT and CDR2 FYEKMQ (reference sequence). The CDR3 totals 16 residues. The J segment lost 9 bases and the V segment lost 5 bases, leaving 9 bases of the junction unmatched. In DNA, the CDR3 is TGTGCCAGCAGCCCAGCCGGGACTAGCGGGAGTAGTGAGCAGTTCTTC. This translates into CASSPAGTSGSSEQFF. The entire variable domain, with the rest obtained from reference TRBV13 and TRBJ2-1, is as follows: AAGVIQSPRHLIKEKRETATLKCYPIPRHDTVYWYQQGPGQDPQFLISFYEKMQSDKGSIPDRFSAQQFSDYHSELNMSSLELGDSALYFCASSPAGTSGSSEQFFGPGTRLTVL.

The chain is built from TRBV6-5 and TRBJ2-3; D not resolved. The CDR3 contains 15 residues. V was pared by 0 bases and J by 7 bases, with 14 bases between. Germline-derived CDR1 and CDR2 are MNHEY and SVGAGI. The CDR3 DNA follows: TGTGCCAGCAGTTACTCGAGAAACGGCCTGAATACGCAGTATTTT. It codes for CASSYSRNGLNTQYF.

The chain carries TRBV7-6 and TRBJ2-3, with 8 bases aligning to TRBD2. Losses at the gene ends were 3 bases for V and 4 bases for J; bases not matched to a gene: 9. Germline CDR1 SGHVS, CDR2 FNYEAQ. The CDR3 extends over 16 amino acids. CDR3: CASSFPRGGSADTQYF. As DNA, the CDR3 is TGTGCCAGCAGCTTCCCCCGGGGGGGGAGCGCAGATACGCAGTATTTT. The whole variable domain, filled in from reference TRBV7-6 and TRBJ2-3, reads GAGVSQSPRYKVTKRGQDVALRCDPISGHVSLYWYRQALGQGPEFLTYFNYEAQQDKSGLPNDRFSAERPEGSISTLTIQRTEQRDSAMYRCASSFPRGGSADTQYFGPGTRLTVL.

The J gene is TRBJ1-2, the V gene TRBV29-1; a possible D gene is TRBD1 (5 bases). V lost 7 bases, J lost 6 bases, and 9 bases lay in between. This CDR3 region has 10 residues. In germline, CDR1 is SQVTM, CDR2 ANQGSEA. CDR3 bases: TGCAGCGGAGGGGAAGATGGCTACACCTTC. This sequence encodes CSGGEDGYTF. The complete variable domain, with remaining parts taken from reference TRBV29-1 and TRBJ1-2, reads SAVISQKPSRDICQRGTSLTIQCQVDSQVTMMFWYRQQPGQSLTLIATANQGSEATYESGFVIDKFPISRPNLTFSTLTVSNMSPEDSSIYLCSGGEDGYTFGSGTRLTVV.

The chain joins TRBV28 to TRBJ2-1; 8 bases map to TRBD2. Germline assignment: CDR1 MDHEN and CDR2 SYDVKM. The V gene end was trimmed by 3 bases and the J gene end by 8 bases; junction bases not matched to a gene: 15. There are 17 residues in the CDR3. CDR3: CASSLPLGRASGDEQFF. The CDR3 nucleotides read TGTGCCAGCAGTTTGCCCCTCGGGAGGGCCTCAGGCGATGAGCAGTTCTTC.

The chain joins TRBV9 to TRBJ1-1; D gene uncertain. Trimming cost V 3 bases and J 6 bases, with 15 bases left between them. CDR1 and CDR2 (germline): SGDLS, YYNGEE. CDR3 length: 14 amino acids. CDR3 nucleotides: TGTGCCAGCAGCGGAGGACTAAGCGGAGCTGAAGCTTTCTTT. This encodes CASSGGLSGAEAFF. Using reference TRBV9 and TRBJ1-1 for the parts outside the CDR3, the full variable domain is DSGVTQTPKHLITATGQRVTLRCSPRSGDLSVYWYQQSLDQGLQFLIQYYNGEERAKGNILERFSAQQFPDLHSELNLSSLELGDSALYFCASSGGLSGAEAFFGQGTRLTVV.

This chain uses TRBV28 with TRBJ2-1; 8 bases map to TRBD2. Germline-derived CDR1 and CDR2 are MDHEN and SYDVKM. The CDR3 consists of 11 residues. V lost 5 bases, J lost 14 bases, and 5 bases stayed unmatched. The CDR3, as DNA: TGTGCCAGCAGTCTACCGGGGGGGAAGTTCTTC. This encodes CASSLPGGKFF.

This chain connects TRBV9 to TRBJ2-7, with 10 bases lining up with TRBD2. Unmatched junction bases numbered 5, after V lost 0 bases and J lost 5 bases. The germline V gene encodes CDR1 SGDLS and CDR2 YYNGEE. This CDR3 comprises 15 residues. This CDR3 reads CASSVVPSGSNEQYF. CDR3 DNA sequence: TGTGCCAGCAGCGTAGTCCCTAGCGGGAGCAACGAGCAGTACTTC. The complete variable domain, with remaining parts taken from reference TRBV9 and TRBJ2-7, reads DSGVTQTPKHLITATGQRVTLRCSPRSGDLSVYWYQQSLDQGLQFLIQYYNGEERAKGNILERFSAQQFPDLHSELNLSSLELGDSALYFCASSVVPSGSNEQYFGPGTRLTVT.

This chain links TRBV27 with TRBJ2-1; 9 bases agree with TRBD2. There are 17 residues in the CDR3. V was pared by 5 bases and J by 0 bases, with 8 bases of the junction left unmatched. The germline V gene has CDR1 MNHEY and CDR2 SMNVEV (reference sequence). CDR3 coding DNA: TGTGCCAGCAGTGGGGGGACTAGCAGGCCCTCCTACAATGAGCAGTTCTTC. It specifies CASSGGTSRPSYNEQFF.